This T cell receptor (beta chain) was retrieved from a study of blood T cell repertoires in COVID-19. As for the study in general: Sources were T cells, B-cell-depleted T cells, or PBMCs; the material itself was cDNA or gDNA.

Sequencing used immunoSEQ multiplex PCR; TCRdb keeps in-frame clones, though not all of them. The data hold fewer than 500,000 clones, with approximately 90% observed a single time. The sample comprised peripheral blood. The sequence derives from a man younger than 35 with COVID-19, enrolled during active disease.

CDR3 DNA: TGTGCCAGCAGCCAAGCGGGGCCCCCGTACGAGCAGTACTTC. Protein product: CASSQAGPPYEQYF. The chain couples TRBV5-4 to TRBJ2-7; TRBD2 agrees at 7 bases. Germline lookup yields CDR1 SGHNT and CDR2 YYREEE (reference sequence). V trimming: 4 bases; J trimming: 4 bases; junction bases outside the gene matches: 8. The CDR3 runs to 14 residues.